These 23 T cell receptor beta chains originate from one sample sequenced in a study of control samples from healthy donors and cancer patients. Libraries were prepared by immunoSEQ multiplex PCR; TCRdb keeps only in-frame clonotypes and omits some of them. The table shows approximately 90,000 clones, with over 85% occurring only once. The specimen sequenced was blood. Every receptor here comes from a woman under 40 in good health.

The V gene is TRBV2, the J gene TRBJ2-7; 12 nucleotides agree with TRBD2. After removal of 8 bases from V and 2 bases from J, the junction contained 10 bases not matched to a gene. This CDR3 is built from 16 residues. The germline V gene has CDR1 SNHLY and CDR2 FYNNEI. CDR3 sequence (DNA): TGTGCCAGCGCTCTCGACCTAGCGGGAGGGCCCTACGAGCAGTACTTC. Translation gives CASALDLAGGPYEQYF.

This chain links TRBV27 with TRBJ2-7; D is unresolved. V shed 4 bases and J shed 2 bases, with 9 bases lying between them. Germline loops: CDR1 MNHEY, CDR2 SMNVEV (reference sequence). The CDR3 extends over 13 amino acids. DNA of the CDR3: TGTGCCAGCAGTTCAGGCGCTACCTACGAGCAGTACTTC. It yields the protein CASSSGATYEQYF.

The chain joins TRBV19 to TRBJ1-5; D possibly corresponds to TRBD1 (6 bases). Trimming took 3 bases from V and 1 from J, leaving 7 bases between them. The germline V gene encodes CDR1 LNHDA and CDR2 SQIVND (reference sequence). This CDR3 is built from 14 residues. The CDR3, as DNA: TGTGCCAGTAGTATTGGGACAAGCAATCAGCCCCAGCATTTT. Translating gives CASSIGTSNQPQHF.

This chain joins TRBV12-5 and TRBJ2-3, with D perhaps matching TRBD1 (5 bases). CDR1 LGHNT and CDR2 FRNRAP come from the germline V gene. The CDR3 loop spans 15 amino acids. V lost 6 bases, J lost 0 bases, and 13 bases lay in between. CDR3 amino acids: CASGLGHSSTDTQYF. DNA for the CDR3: TGTGCTAGTGGCCTAGGACACTCTAGCACAGATACGCAGTATTTT.

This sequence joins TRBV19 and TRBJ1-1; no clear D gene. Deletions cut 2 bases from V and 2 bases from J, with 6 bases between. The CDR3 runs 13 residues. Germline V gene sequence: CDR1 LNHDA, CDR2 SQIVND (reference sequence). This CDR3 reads CASSITDNTEAFF. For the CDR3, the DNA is TGTGCCAGTAGTATAACAGATAACACTGAAGCTTTCTTT.

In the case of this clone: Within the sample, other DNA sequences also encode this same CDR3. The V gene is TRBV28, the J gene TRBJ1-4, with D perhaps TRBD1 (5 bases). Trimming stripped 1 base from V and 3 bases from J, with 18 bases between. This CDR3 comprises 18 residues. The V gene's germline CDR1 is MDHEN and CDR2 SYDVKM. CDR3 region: CASSLYDYYGGANEKLFF. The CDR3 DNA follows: TGTGCCAGCAGTTTATACGACTACTACGGGGGTGCTAATGAAAAACTGTTTTTT. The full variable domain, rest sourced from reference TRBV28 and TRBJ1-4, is DVKVTQSSRYLVKRTGEKVFLECVQDMDHENMFWYRQDPGLGLRLIYFSYDVKMKEKGDIPEGYSVSREKKERFSLILESASTNQTSMYLCASSLYDYYGGANEKLFFGSGTQLSVL.

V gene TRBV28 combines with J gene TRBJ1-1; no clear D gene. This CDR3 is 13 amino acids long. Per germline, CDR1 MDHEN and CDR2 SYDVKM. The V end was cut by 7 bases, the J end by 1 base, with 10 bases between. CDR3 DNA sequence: TGTGCCAGCACCGTCACACAGAACACTGAAGCTTTCTTT. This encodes CASTVTQNTEAFF.

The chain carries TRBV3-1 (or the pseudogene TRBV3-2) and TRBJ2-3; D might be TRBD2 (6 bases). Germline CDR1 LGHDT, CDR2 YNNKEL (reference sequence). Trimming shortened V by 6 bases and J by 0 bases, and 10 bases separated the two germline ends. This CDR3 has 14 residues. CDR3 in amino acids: CASSSGDSTDTQYF. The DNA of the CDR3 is TGTGCCAGCAGTAGCGGCGATAGCACAGATACGCAGTATTTT.

The CDR3 DNA reads as TGTGCCAGCAGTGAATCATACCTGGACAGTGAATCCCATGGCTACACCTTC. This translates into CASSESYLDSESHGYTF. V usage is TRBV25-1 and J usage is TRBJ1-2; D possibly corresponds to TRBD1 (6 bases). This CDR3 has 17 residues. The V and J ends lost 1 base and 6 bases respectively, with 21 bases between them. Germline V lookup: CDR1 MGHDK, CDR2 SYGVNS.

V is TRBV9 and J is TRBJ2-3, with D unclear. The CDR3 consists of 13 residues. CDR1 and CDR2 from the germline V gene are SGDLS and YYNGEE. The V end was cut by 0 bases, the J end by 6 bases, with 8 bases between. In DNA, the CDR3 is TGTGCCAGCAGCGTAGACGCGTGGGATACGCAGTATTTT. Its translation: CASSVDAWDTQYF.

CDR3 nucleotide sequence: TGCGCCAGCAGCTCCAACATCAATGAGCAGTTCTTC. The encoded protein is CASSSNINEQFF. The chain recombines TRBV5-1 with TRBJ2-1; D unresolved. The germline V gene has CDR1 SGHRS and CDR2 YFSETQ. Trimming removed 3 bases from V and 6 bases from J, with 7 bases in between. This CDR3 spans 12 amino acids.

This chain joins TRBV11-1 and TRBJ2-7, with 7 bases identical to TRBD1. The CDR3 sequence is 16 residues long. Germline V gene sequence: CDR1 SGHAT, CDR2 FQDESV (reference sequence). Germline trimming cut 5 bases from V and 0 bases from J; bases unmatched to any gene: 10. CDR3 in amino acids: CASSPFDRVGSYEQYF. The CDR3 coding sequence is TGTGCCAGCAGCCCTTTTGACAGGGTCGGCTCCTACGAGCAGTACTTC.

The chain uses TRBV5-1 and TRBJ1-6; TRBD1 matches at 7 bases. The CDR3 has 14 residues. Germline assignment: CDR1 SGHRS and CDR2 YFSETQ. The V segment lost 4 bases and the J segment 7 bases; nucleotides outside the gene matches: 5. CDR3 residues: CASSIGQDNSPLHF. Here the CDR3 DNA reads TGCGCCAGCAGCATCGGACAGGACAATTCACCCCTCCACTTT.

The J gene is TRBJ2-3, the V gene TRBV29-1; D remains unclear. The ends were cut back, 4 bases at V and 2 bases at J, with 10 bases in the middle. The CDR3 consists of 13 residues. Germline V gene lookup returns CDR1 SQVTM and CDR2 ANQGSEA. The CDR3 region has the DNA TGCAGCGTTGGGGTGGGGTTCACAGATACGCAGTATTTT. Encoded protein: CSVGVGFTDTQYF.

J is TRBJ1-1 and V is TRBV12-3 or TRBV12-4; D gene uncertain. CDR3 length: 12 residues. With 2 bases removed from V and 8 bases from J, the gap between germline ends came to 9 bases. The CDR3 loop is CASSLLTEEAFF. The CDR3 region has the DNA TGTGCCAGCAGTTTACTAACAGAAGAAGCTTTCTTT.

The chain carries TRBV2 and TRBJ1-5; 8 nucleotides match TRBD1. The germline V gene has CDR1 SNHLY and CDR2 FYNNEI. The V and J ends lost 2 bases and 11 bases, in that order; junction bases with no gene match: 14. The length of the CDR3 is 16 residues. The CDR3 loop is CASSESRGQSGQAQHF. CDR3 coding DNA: TGTGCCAGCAGTGAATCGAGAGGACAGTCGGGACAGGCCCAGCATTTT.

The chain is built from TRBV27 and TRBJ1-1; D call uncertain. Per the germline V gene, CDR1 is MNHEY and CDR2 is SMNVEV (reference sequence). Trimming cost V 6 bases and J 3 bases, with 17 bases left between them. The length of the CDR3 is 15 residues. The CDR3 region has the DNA TGTGCCAGCAGGGAGCGGGGAGAAGCATACACTGAAGCTTTCTTT. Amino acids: CASRERGEAYTEAFF.

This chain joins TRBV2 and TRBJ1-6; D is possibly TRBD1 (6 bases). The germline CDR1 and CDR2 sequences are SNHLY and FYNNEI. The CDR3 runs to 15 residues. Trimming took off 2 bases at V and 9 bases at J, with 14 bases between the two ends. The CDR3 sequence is CASSETPGEGSPLHF. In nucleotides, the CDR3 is TGTGCCAGCAGTGAAACCCCAGGGGAGGGTTCACCCCTCCACTTT.

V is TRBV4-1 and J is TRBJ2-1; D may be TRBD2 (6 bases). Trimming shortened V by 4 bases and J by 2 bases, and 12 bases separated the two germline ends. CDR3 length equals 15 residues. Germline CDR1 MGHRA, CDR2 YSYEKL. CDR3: CASSLGTQTYNEQFF. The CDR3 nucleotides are TGCGCCAGCAGCCTAGGGACTCAAACCTACAATGAGCAGTTCTTC.

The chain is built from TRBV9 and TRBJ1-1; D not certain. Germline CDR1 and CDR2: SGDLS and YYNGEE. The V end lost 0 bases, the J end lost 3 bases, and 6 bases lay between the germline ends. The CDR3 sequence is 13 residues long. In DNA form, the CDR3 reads TGTGCCAGCAGCGTAGCGGGCGACACTGAAGCTTTCTTT. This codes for CASSVAGDTEAFF.

The CDR3 coding sequence is TGTGCCAGCAGCTTAGGGGGGCGCGGGCAGCCCCAGCATTTT. It encodes CASSLGGRGQPQHF. V gene TRBV7-3 combines with J gene TRBJ1-5; weak D call: TRBD1 (6 bases). V was shortened by 2 bases and J by 7 bases, with 12 bases between the two germline ends. The CDR3 contains 14 residues. Germline V gene sequence: CDR1 SGHTA, CDR2 FQGTGA.

The CDR3 loop is CAIRVSGTSTDTQYF. The CDR3 coding sequence is TGTGCCATCAGAGTATCAGGGACTAGCACAGATACGCAGTATTTT. The J gene is TRBJ2-3, the V gene TRBV10-3; a weak D match, TRBD2 (6 bases). CDR3 length: 15 residues. Trimming shortened V by 6 bases and J by 0 bases, and 13 bases separated the two germline ends. In germline, CDR1 is ENHRY, CDR2 SYGVKD.

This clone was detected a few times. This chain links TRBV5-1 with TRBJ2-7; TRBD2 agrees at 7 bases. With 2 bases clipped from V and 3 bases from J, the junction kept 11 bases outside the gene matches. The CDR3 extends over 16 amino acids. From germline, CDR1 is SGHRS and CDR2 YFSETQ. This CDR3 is CASSFFSGDYSYEQYF. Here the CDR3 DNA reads TGCGCCAGCAGCTTCTTTTCGGGGGACTATAGCTACGAGCAGTACTTC.